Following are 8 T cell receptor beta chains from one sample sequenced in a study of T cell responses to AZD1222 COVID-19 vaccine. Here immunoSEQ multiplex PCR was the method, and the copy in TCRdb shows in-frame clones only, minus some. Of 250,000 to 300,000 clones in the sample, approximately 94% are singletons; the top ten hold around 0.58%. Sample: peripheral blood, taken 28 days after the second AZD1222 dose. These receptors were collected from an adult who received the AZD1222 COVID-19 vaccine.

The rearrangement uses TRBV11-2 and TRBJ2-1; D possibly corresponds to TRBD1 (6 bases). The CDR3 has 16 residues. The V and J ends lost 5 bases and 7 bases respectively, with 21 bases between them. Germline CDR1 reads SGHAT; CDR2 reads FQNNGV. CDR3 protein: CASSRTQGNLWNEQFF. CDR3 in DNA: TGTGCCAGCAGCCGTACCCAGGGGAATCTATGGAATGAGCAGTTCTTC.

DNA of the CDR3: TGCGCCAGCAGCCCAGAAATAACTATGGGTCGTCCCTACAATGAGCAGTTCTTC. Amino acids: CASSPEITMGRPYNEQFF. The rearrangement joins TRBV5-1 to TRBJ2-1; D gene ambiguous. CDR1 is SGHRS, CDR2 YFSETQ, per germline. The CDR3 is 18 residues long. Trimming shortened V by 4 bases and J by 2 bases, and 22 bases separated the two germline ends. The entire variable domain, with the rest obtained from reference TRBV5-1 and TRBJ2-1, is as follows: KAGVTQTPRYLIKTRGQQVTLSCSPISGHRSVSWYQQTPGQGLQFLFEYFSETQRNKGNFPGRFSGRQFSNSRSEMNVSTLELGDSALYLCASSPEITMGRPYNEQFFGPGTRLTVL.

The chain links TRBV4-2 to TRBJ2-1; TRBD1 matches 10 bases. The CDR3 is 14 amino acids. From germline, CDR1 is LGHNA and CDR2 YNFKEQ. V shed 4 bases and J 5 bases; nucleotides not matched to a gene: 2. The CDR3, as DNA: TGTGCCAGCAGCCCCGGGACAGGGGACAATGAGCAGTTCTTC. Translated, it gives CASSPGTGDNEQFF.

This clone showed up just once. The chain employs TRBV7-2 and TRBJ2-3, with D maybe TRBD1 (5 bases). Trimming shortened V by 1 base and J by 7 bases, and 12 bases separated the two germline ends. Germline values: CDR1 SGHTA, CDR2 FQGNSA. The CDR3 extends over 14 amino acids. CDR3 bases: TGTGCCAGCAGCTTAGGCAGGGCCCAGAATACGCAGTATTTT. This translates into CASSLGRAQNTQYF.

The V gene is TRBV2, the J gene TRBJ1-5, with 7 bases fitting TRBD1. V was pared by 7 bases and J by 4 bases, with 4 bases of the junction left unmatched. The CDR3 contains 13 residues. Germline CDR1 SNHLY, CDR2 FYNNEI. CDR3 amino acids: CASTQGDNQPQHF. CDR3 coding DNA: TGTGCCAGCACTCAGGGGGATAATCAGCCCCAGCATTTT.

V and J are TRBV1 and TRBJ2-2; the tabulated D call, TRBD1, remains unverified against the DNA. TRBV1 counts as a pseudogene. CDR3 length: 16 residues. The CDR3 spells CTSSQDRTGRAGELFF. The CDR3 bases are TGCACCAGCAGCCAAGATCGGACAGGGAGGGCCGGGGAGCTGTTTTTT.

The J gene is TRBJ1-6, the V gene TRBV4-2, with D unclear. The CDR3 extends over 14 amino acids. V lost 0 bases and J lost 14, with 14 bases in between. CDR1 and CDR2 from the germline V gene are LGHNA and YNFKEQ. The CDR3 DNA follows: TGTGCCAGCAGCCAAGATCGGGGTAGAGCGGCCCTCCACTTT. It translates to CASSQDRGRAALHF.

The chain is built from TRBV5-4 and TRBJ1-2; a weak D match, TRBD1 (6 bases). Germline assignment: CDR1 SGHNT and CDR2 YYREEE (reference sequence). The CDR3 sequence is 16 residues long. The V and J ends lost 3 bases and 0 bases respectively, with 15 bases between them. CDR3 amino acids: CASSSGGAGSNYGYTF. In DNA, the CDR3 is TGTGCCAGCAGCTCCGGGGGGGCAGGATCTAACTATGGCTACACCTTC.